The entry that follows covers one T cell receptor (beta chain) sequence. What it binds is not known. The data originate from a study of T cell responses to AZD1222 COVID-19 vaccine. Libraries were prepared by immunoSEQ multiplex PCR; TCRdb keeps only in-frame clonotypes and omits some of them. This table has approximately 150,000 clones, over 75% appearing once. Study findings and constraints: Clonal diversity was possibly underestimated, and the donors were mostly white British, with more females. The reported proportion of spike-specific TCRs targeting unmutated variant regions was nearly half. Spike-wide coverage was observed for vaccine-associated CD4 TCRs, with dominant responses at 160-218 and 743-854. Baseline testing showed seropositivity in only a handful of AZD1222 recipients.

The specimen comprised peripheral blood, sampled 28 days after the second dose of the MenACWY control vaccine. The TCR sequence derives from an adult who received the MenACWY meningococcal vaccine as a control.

The CDR3 sequence: CASSLDSLNEKLFF. CDR3 nucleotide sequence: TGTGCCAGCAGTTTGGACAGTCTTAATGAAAAACTGTTTTTT. This chain joins TRBV28 and TRBJ1-4; D perhaps matches TRBD1 (6 bases). The V end lost 3 bases, the J end lost 4 bases, and 9 bases lay between the germline ends. Germline V gives CDR1 MDHEN, CDR2 SYDVKM. This CDR3 comprises 14 residues.